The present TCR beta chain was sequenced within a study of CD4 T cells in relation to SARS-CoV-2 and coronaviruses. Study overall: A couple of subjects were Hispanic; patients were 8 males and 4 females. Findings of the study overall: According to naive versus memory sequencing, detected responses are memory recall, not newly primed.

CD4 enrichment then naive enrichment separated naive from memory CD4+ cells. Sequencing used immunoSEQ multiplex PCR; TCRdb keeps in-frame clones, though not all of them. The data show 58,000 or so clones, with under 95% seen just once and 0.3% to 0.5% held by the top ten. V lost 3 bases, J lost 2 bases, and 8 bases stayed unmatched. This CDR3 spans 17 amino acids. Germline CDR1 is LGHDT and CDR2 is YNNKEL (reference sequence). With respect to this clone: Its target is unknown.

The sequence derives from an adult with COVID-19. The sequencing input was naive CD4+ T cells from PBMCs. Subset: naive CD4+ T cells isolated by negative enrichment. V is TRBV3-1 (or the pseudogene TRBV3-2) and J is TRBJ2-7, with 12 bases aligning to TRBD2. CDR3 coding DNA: TGTGCCAGCAGCCACCTCCCGGGACTAGCGGGTCCCTACGAGCAGTACTTC. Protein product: CASSHLPGLAGPYEQYF.